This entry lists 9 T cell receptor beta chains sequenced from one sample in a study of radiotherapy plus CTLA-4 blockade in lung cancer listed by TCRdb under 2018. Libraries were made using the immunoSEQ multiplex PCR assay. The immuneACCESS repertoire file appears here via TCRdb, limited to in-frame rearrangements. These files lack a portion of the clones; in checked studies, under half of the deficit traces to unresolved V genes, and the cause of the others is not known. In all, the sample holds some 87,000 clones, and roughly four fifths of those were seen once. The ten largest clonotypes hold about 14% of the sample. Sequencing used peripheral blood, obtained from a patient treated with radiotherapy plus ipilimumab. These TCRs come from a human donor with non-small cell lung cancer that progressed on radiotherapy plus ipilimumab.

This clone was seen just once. CDR3 nucleotide sequence: TGTGCCAGCAGCTTAACAGGGCTTAACTATGGCTACACCTTC. Translating gives CASSLTGLNYGYTF. This chain connects TRBV5-4 to TRBJ1-2; a possible D gene is TRBD1 (6 bases). V gave up 2 bases and J gave up 1 base, with 9 bases separating them. Germline-derived CDR1 and CDR2 are SGHNT and YYREEE (reference sequence). The CDR3 spans 14 residues.

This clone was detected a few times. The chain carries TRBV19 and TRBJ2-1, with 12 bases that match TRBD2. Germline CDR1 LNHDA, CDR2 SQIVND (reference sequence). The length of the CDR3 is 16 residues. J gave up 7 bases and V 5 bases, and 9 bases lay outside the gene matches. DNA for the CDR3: TGTGCCAGTAGTTTTCCTAGCGGGGGGGCCCGTAATGAGCAGTTCTTC. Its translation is CASSFPSGGARNEQFF. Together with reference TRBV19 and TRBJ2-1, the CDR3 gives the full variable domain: DGGITQSPKYLFRKEGQNVTLSCEQNLNHDAMYWYRQDPGQGLRLIYYSQIVNDFQKGDIAEGYSVSREKKESFPLTVTSAQKNPTAFYLCASSFPSGGARNEQFFGPGTRLTVL.

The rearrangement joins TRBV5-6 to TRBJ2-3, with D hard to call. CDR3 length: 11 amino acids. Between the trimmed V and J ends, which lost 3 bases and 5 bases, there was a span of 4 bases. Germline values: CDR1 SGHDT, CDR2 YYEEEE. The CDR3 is CASSYVDTQYF. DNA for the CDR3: TGTGCCAGCAGCTACGTAGATACGCAGTATTTT.

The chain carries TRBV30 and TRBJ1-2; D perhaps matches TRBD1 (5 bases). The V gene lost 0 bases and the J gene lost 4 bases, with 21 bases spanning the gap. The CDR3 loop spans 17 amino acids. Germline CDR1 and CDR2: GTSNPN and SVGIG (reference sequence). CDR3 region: CAWSVHRPLPTGYGYTF. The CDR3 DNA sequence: TGTGCCTGGAGTGTACACAGGCCTCTCCCCACCGGCTATGGCTACACCTTC.

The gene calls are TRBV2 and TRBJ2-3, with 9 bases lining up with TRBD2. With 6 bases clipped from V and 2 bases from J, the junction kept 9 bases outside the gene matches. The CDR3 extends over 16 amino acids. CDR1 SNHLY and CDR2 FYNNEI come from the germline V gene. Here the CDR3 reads CASSWGLAGPTDTQYF. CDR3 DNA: TGTGCCAGCAGCTGGGGGCTAGCGGGACCCACAGATACGCAGTATTTT.

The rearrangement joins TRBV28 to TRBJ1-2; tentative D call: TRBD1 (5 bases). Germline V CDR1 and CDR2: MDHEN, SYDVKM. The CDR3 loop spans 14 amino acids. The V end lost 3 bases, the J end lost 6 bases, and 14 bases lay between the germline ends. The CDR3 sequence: CASSFGASANGYTF. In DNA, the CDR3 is TGTGCCAGCAGTTTCGGGGCGTCTGCAAATGGCTACACCTTC.

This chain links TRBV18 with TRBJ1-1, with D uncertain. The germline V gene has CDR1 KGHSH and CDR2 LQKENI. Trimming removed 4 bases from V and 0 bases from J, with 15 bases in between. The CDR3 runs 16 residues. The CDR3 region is CASSRGPIVVNTEAFF. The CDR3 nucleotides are TGTGCCAGCTCACGTGGGCCAATAGTCGTGAACACTGAAGCTTTCTTT.

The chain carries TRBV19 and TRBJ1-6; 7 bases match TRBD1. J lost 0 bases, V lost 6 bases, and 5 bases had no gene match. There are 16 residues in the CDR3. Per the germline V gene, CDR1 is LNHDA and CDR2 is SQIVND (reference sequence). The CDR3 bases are TGTGCCAGTAGAAGACAGGGTCGCTCCTATAATTCACCCCTCCACTTT. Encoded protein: CASRRQGRSYNSPLHF.

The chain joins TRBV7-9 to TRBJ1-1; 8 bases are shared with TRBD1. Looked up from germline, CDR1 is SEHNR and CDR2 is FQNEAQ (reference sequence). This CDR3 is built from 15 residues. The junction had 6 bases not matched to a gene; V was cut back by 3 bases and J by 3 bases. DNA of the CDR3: TGTGCCAGCAGCTTGCACACAGGGGGATACACTGAAGCTTTCTTT. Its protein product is CASSLHTGGYTEAFF.